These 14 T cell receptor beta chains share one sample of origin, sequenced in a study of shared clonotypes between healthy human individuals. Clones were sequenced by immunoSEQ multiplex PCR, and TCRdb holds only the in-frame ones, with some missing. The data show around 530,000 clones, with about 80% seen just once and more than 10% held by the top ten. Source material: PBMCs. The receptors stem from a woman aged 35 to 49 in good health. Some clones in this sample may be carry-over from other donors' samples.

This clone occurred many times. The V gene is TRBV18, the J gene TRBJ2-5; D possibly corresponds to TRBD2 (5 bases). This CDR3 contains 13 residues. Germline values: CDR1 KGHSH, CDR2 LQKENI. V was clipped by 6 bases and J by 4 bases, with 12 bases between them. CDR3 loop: CASSGPRGETQYF. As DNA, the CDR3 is TGTGCCAGCTCCGGGCCTCGGGGAGAGACCCAGTACTTC.

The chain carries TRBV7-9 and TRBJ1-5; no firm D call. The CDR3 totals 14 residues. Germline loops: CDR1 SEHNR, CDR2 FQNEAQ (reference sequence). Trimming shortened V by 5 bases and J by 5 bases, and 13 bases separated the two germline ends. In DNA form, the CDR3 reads TGTGCCAGCAGCCCAGACGTAGGGCATCAGCCCCAGCATTTT. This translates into CASSPDVGHQPQHF.

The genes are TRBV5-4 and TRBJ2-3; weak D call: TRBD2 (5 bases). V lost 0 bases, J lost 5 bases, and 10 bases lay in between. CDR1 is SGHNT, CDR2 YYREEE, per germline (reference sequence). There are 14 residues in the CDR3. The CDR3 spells CASSLAGERDTQYF. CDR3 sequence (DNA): TGTGCCAGCAGCTTGGCCGGGGAAAGAGATACGCAGTATTTT.

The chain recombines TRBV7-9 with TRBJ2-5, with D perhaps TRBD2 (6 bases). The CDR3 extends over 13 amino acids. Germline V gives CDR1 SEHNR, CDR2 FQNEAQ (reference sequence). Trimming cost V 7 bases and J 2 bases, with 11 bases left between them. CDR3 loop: CASTPGEQETQYF. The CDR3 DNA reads TGTGCCAGCACTCCGGGGGAGCAAGAGACCCAGTACTTC. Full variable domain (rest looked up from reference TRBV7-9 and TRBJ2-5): DTGVSQNPRHKITKRGQNVTFRCDPISEHNRLYWYRQTLGQGPEFLTYFQNEAQLEKSRLLSDRFSAERPKGSFSTLEIQRTEQGDSAMYLCASTPGEQETQYFGPGTRLLVL.

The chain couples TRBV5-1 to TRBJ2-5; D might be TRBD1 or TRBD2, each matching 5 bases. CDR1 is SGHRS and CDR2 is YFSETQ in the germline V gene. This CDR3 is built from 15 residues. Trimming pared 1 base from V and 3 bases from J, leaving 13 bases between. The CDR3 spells CASSLSGPVKETQYF. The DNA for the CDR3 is TGCGCCAGCAGCTTGTCGGGGCCGGTCAAAGAGACCCAGTACTTC.

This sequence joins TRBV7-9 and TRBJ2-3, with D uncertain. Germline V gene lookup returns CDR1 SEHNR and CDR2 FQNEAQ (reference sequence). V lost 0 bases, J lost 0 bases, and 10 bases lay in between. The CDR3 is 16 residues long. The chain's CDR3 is CASSLAIQVSTDTQYF. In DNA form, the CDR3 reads TGTGCCAGCAGCTTAGCAATCCAGGTCAGCACAGATACGCAGTATTTT.

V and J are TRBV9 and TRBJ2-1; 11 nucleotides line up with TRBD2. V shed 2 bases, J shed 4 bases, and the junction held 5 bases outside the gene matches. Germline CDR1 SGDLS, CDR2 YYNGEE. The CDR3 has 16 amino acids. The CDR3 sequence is CASSVKLAGAYNEQFF. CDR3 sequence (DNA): TGTGCCAGCAGCGTCAAACTAGCGGGAGCTTACAATGAGCAGTTCTTC.

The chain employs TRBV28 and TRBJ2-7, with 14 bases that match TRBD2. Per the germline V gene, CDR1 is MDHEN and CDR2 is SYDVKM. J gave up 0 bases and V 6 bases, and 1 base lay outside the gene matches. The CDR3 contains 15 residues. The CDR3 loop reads CASRGTSGSSYEQYF. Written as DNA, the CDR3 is TGTGCCAGCAGAGGGACTAGCGGGAGCTCCTACGAGCAGTACTTC. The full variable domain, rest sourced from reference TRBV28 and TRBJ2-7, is DVKVTQSSRYLVKRTGEKVFLECVQDMDHENMFWYRQDPGLGLRLIYFSYDVKMKEKGDIPEGYSVSREKKERFSLILESASTNQTSMYLCASRGTSGSSYEQYFGPGTRLTVT.

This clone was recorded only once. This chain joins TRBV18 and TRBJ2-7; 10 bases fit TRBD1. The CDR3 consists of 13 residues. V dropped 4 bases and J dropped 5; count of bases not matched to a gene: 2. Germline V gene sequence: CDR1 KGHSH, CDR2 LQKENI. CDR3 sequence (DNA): TGTGCCAGCTCACGGGGGACAGGGGACGAGCAGTACTTC. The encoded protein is CASSRGTGDEQYF.

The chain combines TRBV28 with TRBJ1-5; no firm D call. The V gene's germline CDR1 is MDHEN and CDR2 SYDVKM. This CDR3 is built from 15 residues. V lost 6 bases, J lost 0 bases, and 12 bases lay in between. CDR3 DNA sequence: TGTGCCAGCAGCCACATACTCTCTAGCAATCAGCCCCAGCATTTT. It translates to CASSHILSSNQPQHF.

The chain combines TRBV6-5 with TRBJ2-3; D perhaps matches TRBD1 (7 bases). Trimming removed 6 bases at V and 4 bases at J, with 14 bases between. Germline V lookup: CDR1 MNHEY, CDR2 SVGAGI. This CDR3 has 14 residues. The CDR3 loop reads CASRISGGSDTQYF. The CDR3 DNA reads TGTGCCAGCAGGATTTCAGGGGGGTCAGATACGCAGTATTTT.

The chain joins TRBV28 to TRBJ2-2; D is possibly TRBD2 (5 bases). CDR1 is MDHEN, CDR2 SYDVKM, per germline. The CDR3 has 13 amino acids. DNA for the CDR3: TGTGCTAGCGCGGCAACGAACACCGGGGAGCTGTTTTTT. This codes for CASAATNTGELFF.

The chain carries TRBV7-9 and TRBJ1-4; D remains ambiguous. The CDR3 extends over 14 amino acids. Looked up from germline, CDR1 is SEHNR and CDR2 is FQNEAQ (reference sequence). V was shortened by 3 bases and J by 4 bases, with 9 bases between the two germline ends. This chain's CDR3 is CASSFGVNNEKLFF. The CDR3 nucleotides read TGTGCCAGCAGCTTCGGGGTAAATAATGAAAAACTGTTTTTT. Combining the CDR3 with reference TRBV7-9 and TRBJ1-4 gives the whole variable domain DTGVSQNPRHKITKRGQNVTFRCDPISEHNRLYWYRQTLGQGPEFLTYFQNEAQLEKSRLLSDRFSAERPKGSFSTLEIQRTEQGDSAMYLCASSFGVNNEKLFFGSGTQLSVL.

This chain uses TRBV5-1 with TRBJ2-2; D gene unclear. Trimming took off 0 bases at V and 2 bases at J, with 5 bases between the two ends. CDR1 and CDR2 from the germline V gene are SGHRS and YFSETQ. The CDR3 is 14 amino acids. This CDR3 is CASSLVHNTGELFF. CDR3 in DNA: TGCGCCAGCAGCTTGGTCCACAACACCGGGGAGCTGTTTTTT.